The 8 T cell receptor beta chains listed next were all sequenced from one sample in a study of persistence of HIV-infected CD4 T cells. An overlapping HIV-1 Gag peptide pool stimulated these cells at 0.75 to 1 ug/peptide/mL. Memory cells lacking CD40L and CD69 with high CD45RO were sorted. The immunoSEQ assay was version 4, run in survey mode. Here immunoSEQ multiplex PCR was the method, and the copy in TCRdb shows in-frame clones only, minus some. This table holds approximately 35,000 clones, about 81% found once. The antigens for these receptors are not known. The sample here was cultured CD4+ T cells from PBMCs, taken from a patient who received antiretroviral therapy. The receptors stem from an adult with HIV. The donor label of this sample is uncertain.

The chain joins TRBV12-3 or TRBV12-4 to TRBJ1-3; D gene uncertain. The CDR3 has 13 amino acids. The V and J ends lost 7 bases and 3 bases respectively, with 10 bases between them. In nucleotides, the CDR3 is TGTGCCAGCACCCGGTTGGGTGGAAACACCATATATTTT. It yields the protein CASTRLGGNTIYF.

CDR3 coding DNA: TGTGCCAGCAGCCCCGGGCGGGGCTACACCTTC. Its translation: CASSPGRGYTF. This chain uses TRBV3-1 (or the pseudogene TRBV3-2) with TRBJ1-2; no definite D call. The CDR3 extends over 11 amino acids. Trimming stripped 4 bases from V and 8 bases from J, with 8 bases between. Germline assignment: CDR1 LGHDT and CDR2 YNNKEL (reference sequence).

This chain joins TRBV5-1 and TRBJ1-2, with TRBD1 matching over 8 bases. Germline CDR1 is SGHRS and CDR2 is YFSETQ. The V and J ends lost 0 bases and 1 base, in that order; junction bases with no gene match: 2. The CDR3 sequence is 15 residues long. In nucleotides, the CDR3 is TGCGCCAGCAGCTTGGGGACAGGGAGTAACTATGGCTACACCTTC. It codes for CASSLGTGSNYGYTF.

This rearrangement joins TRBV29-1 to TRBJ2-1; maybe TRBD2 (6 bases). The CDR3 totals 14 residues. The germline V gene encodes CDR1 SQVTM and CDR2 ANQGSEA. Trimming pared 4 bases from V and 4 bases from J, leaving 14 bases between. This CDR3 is CSVGVGGGYNEQFF. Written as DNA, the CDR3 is TGCAGCGTTGGTGTCGGGGGAGGTTACAATGAGCAGTTCTTC.

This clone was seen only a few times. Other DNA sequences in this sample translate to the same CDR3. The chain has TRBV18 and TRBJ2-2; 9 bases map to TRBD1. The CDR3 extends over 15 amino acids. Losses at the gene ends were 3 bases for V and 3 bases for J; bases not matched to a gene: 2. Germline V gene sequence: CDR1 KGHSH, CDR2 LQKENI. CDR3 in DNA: TGTGCCAGCTCACCCAGACAGGGGGACACCGGGGAGCTGTTTTTT. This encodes CASSPRQGDTGELFF.

Written as DNA, the CDR3 is TGCGCCAGCAGCCCTCTTGGAGGGGCTGAAGCTTTCTTT. Its protein product is CASSPLGGAEAFF. The chain employs TRBV5-1 and TRBJ1-1; D is perhaps TRBD1 (5 bases). V dropped 4 bases and J dropped 6 bases, with 13 bases sitting between them. CDR1 and CDR2 from the germline V gene are SGHRS and YFSETQ. This CDR3 has 13 residues.

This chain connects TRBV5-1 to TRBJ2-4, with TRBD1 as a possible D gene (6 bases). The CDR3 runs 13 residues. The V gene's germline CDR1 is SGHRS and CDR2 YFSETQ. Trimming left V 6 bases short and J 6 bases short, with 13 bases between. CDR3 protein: CASKVQGTNIQYF. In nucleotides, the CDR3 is TGCGCCAGCAAGGTACAGGGAACAAACATTCAGTACTTC.

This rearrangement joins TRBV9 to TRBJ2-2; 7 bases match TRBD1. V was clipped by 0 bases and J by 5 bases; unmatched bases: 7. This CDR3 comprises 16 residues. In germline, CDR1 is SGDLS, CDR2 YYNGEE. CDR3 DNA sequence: TGTGCCAGCAGCGTAGACACAGGGGTGGGTACCGGGGAGCTGTTTTTT. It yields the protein CASSVDTGVGTGELFF.